This T cell receptor beta chain was profiled in a study of blood T cell repertoires in COVID-19. Across the study: Acute-phase and convalescent COVID-19 samples originated in the United States, Italy and Spain. T cells, B-cell-depleted T cells, or PBMCs supplied cDNA or gDNA.

While infection was still active, Seattle patients were enrolled and then followed longitudinally. The CDR3 totals 19 residues. The germline CDR1 and CDR2 sequences are SGHDN and FVKESK. V lost 1 base, J lost 1 base, and 10 bases stayed unmatched. Study processing details: Amplifying reference gene primers gave estimates of nucleated cell counts. The data were produced by immunoSEQ multiplex PCR, yet TCRdb's version contains in-frame clones alone and is incomplete. Clone size and the V and J calls come from that table; the DNA yielded D and trimming. The table has 130,000 to 150,000 clones, approximately 85% seen once.

Sequencing used peripheral blood. This chain joins TRBV14 and TRBJ1-1, with 12 bases that match TRBD1. The origin of this receptor is a woman in her sixties or seventies with COVID-19, enrolled during active disease. CDR3 in DNA: TGTGCCAGCAGCCAAGTTTGGGACAGGGGGCCAACTACGAACACTGAAGCTTTCTTT. It codes for CASSQVWDRGPTTNTEAFF.